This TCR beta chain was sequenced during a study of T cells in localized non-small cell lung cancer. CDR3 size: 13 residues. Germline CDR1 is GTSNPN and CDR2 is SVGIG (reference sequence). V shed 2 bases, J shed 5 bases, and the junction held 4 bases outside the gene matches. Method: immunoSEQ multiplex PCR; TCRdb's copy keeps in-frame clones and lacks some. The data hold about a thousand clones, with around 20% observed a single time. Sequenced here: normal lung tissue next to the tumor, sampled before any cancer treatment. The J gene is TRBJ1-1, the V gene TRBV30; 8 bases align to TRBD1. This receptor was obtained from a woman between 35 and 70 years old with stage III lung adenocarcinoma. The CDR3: CAWSHGQGTEAFF. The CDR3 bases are TGTGCCTGGAGTCACGGACAGGGAACTGAAGCTTTCTTT.